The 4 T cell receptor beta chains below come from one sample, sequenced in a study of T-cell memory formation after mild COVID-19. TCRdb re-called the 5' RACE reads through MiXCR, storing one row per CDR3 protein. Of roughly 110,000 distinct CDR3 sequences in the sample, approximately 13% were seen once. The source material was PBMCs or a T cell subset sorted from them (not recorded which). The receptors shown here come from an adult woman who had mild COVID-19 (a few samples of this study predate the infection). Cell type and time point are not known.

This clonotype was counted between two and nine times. CDR3 loop: CASSWTGELVTDTQYF. CDR3 DNA: TGTGCCAGCAGCTGGACAGGGGAATTGGTCACAGATACGCAGTATTTT. V usage is TRBV7-3 and J usage is TRBJ2-3; TRBD1 aligns across 9 bases. V dropped 4 bases and J dropped 2; count of bases not matched to a gene: 7. CDR1 and CDR2 from the germline V gene are SGHTA and FQGTGA. The CDR3 totals 16 residues. Combining the CDR3 with reference TRBV7-3 and TRBJ2-3 gives the whole variable domain GAGVSQTPSNKVTEKGKYVELRCDPISGHTALYWYRQSLGQGPEFLIYFQGTGAADDSGLPNDRFFAVRPEGSVSTLKIQRTERGDSAVYLCASSWTGELVTDTQYFGPGTRLTVL.

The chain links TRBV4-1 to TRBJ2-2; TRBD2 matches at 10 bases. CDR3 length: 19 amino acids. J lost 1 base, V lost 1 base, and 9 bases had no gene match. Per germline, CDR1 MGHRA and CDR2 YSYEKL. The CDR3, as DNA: TGCGCCAGCAGCCAAGCCCCAGCCCAGCGGGGGGGGAACACCGGGGAGCTGTTTTTT. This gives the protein CASSQAPAQRGGNTGELFF.

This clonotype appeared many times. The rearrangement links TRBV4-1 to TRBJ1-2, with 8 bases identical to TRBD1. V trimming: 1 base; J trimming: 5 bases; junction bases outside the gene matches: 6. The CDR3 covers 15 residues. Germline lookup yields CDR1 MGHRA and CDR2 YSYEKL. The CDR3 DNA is TGCGCCAGCAGCCAAGGATCCGACAGGGGATATGGCTACACCTTC. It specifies CASSQGSDRGYGYTF.

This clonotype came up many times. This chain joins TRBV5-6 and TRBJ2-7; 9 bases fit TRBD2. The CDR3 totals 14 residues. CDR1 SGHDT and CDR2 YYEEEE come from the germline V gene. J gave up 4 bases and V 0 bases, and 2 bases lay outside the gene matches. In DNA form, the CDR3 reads TGTGCCAGCAGCTTGGGTAGCGGGAGTTACGAGCAGTACTTC. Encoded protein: CASSLGSGSYEQYF.